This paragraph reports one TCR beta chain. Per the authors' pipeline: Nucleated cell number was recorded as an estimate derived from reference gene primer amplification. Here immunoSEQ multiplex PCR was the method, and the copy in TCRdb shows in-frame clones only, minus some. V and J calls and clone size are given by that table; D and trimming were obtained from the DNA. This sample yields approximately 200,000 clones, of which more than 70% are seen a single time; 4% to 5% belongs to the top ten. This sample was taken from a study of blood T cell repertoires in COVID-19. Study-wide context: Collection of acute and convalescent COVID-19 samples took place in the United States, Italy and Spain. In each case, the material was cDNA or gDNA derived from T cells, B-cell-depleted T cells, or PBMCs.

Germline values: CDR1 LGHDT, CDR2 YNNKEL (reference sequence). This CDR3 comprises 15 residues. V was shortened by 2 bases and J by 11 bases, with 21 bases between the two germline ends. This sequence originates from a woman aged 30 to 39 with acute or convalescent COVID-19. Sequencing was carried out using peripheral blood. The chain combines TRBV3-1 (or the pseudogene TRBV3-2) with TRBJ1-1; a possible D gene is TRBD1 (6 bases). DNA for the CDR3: TGTGCCAGCAGCCAAAAGGGACAAACCCTGGGGCGGGCTTTCTTT. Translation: CASSQKGQTLGRAFF.